This passage covers 2 T cell receptor beta chains from one sample sequenced in a study of glioma-infiltrating T cells. Amplification of TCR alpha and beta CDR3 regions from RNA used iRepertoire nested multiplex PCR. TCRdb reprocessed the multiplex PCR reads with MiXCR, giving one entry per CDR3 protein. Of about 180,000 distinct CDR3 sequences in the sample, approximately 40% are singletons; the top ten hold 5.2%. The specimen sequenced was glioma tissue, nonneoplastic brain tissue, or PBMCs (not recorded which). Receptors originate from a human donor with low-grade glioma or glioblastoma, undergoing nonglioma brain surgery, or in good health (not recorded which).

This clonotype turned up a few times. The rearrangement joins TRBV3-1 to TRBJ2-1; perhaps D is TRBD1 or TRBD2 (5 bases each). The CDR3 contains 14 residues. V was clipped by 6 bases and J by 4 bases, with 13 bases between them. Germline V CDR1 and CDR2: LGHDT, YNNKEL (reference sequence). The CDR3: CASRSGTEYNEQFF. CDR3 nucleotide sequence: TGTGCCAGCAGGTCCGGGACCGAATACAATGAGCAGTTCTTC.

This clonotype showed up many times. V and J are TRBV28 and TRBJ2-1, with D uncertain. CDR1 is MDHEN, CDR2 SYDVKM, per germline. Trimming stripped 2 bases from V and 3 bases from J, with 2 bases between. The CDR3 totals 12 residues. CDR3 region: CASSLNYNEQFF. The CDR3 coding sequence is TGTGCCAGCAGTTTAAACTACAATGAGCAGTTCTTC.